These 4 T cell receptor beta chains were sequenced from one sample in a study of T cells in Graves' hyperthyroidism and ophthalmopathy (dated by TCRdb to between 2018 and 2021). The library was made by multiplex PCR. The run used an Illumina HiSeq 2000. The TCR beta CDR3 regions were amplified from RNA transcripts. A first-round RT-PCR of the TCR CDR3 used the HTBI primer set with the Qiagen OneStep RT-PCR kit. TCRdb cleaned the public reads at Q25 with fastp, built clones with MiXCR and kept in-frame beta chains. Rows are unified per CDR3 protein, each entry keeping the most common DNA and genes. This sample is represented by more than 350,000 distinct CDR3 sequences; 17% of them were singletons. 34% of the sample is taken by the ten largest. The specimen was blood. The source of these receptors is a woman aged 25-40 years with Graves' hyperthyroidism that later progressed to Graves' ophthalmopathy.

Ten or more counts support this clonotype. V usage is TRBV12-3 or TRBV12-4 and J usage is TRBJ1-6; D unclear. The V end lost 6 bases, the J end lost 4 bases, and 7 bases lay between the germline ends. The CDR3 loop spans 13 amino acids. In nucleotides, the CDR3 is TGTGCCAGCAGGGGCCTTTATAATTCACCCCTCCACTTT. Its translation is CASRGLYNSPLHF.

In its sample, this clonotype was seen many times. The chain is built from TRBV12-3 or TRBV12-4 and TRBJ1-2, with 7 bases lining up with TRBD1. CDR3 size: 15 residues. V lost 1 base and J lost 1; bases outside the gene matches: 3. CDR3 coding DNA: TGTGCCAGCAGTTTAGGACAGGGTGATAACTATGGCTACACCTTC. Protein product: CASSLGQGDNYGYTF.

The table lists this clonotype with many counts. The chain employs TRBV28 and TRBJ2-2, with 7 bases identical to TRBD1. The V and J ends lost 3 bases and 1 base, in that order; junction bases with no gene match: 5. The CDR3 is 16 amino acids. Germline V CDR1 and CDR2: MDHEN, SYDVKM. CDR3 amino acids: CASSFLDRVNTGELFF. The CDR3 DNA reads TGTGCCAGCAGTTTTTTAGACAGGGTGAACACCGGGGAGCTGTTTTTT.

This clonotype has ten or more counts. J is TRBJ1-1 and V is TRBV27; perhaps TRBD1 as D (5 bases). The V gene lost 2 bases and the J gene lost 6 bases, with 16 bases spanning the gap. The CDR3 is made up of 15 amino acids. Germline V gene sequence: CDR1 MNHEY, CDR2 SMNVEV (reference sequence). The CDR3 reads CASSLRPNGAAEAFF. The CDR3, as DNA: TGTGCCAGCAGTTTACGTCCAAATGGGGCCGCTGAAGCTTTCTTT.